The 21 T cell receptor beta chains below come from one sample, sequenced in a study of cytomegalovirus exposure and HLA in healthy donors. Both 60 Vbeta primers and 13 Jbeta primers went into the PCR. Generated by immunoSEQ multiplex PCR, the TCRdb table keeps only in-frame clones and is missing some. The top ten clones hold about 1.6% of a sample with 95,000 to 130,000 clones, 60% to 85% of them seen once. The specimen sequenced was PBMCs. Receptor source: a woman aged 18 to 35 in good health and CMV-seronegative.

The rearrangement uses TRBV2 and TRBJ1-2; perhaps TRBD1 as D (5 bases). Trimming pared 0 bases from V and 8 bases from J, leaving 10 bases between. The CDR3 contains 13 residues. Germline CDR1 reads SNHLY; CDR2 reads FYNNEI. The CDR3 coding sequence is TGTGCCAGCAGTGAAGCCCGGACAACGGGCTACACCTTC. Its translation is CASSEARTTGYTF.

This clone was counted once. The rearrangement joins TRBV5-1 to TRBJ2-3; weak D call: TRBD2 (5 bases). Trimming stripped 2 bases from V and 7 bases from J, with 17 bases between. Germline V gene lookup returns CDR1 SGHRS and CDR2 YFSETQ. The CDR3 extends over 15 amino acids. The CDR3 DNA follows: TGCGCCAGCAGCTTAGGAGGAACCTATCTCAATACGCAGTATTTT. It specifies CASSLGGTYLNTQYF. Supplemented by reference TRBV5-1 and TRBJ2-3, the full variable domain reads KAGVTQTPRYLIKTRGQQVTLSCSPISGHRSVSWYQQTPGQGLQFLFEYFSETQRNKGNFPGRFSGRQFSNSRSEMNVSTLELGDSALYLCASSLGGTYLNTQYFGPGTRLTVL.

This clone has only a few counts. The chain is built from TRBV9 and TRBJ1-4, with 7 bases identical to TRBD1. V was pared by 3 bases and J by 3 bases, with 5 bases of the junction left unmatched. CDR1 is SGDLS, CDR2 YYNGEE, per germline. This CDR3 contains 15 residues. CDR3 bases: TGTGCCAGCAGCGGCCGACAGGGCTCTAATGAAAAACTGTTTTTT. It is translated as CASSGRQGSNEKLFF.

V is TRBV4-1 and J is TRBJ1-6, with D perhaps TRBD1 (5 bases). CDR3 length: 17 amino acids. Trimming took 5 bases from V and 1 from J, leaving 15 bases between them. Germline V gene data show CDR1 as MGHRA and CDR2 as YSYEKL. The chain's CDR3 is CASSGQGKVSYNSPLHF. CDR3 coding DNA: TGCGCCAGCAGCGGGCAGGGCAAGGTATCCTATAATTCACCCCTCCACTTT.

This clone appeared a single time. The chain has TRBV4-1 and TRBJ2-1; D uncertain. The CDR3 consists of 16 residues. Germline loops: CDR1 MGHRA, CDR2 YSYEKL. The V end lost 3 bases, the J end lost 0 bases, and 12 bases lay between the germline ends. CDR3 sequence reads: CASSHPGSSSYNEQFF. CDR3 nucleotide sequence: TGCGCCAGCAGCCACCCCGGGTCCTCCTCCTACAATGAGCAGTTCTTC.

The gene calls are TRBV10-3 and TRBJ1-6; TRBD1 might be the D (5 bases). The germline V gene has CDR1 ENHRY and CDR2 SYGVKD. V dropped 4 bases and J dropped 10 bases, with 17 bases sitting between them. This CDR3 contains 15 residues. The CDR3 loop reads CAISGGGKAGSPLHF. As DNA, the CDR3 is TGTGCCATCAGTGGGGGCGGTAAGGCCGGGTCACCCCTCCACTTT.

The CDR3 region has the DNA TGTGCCAGCAGTCAACAGGTCCAGCTAAATCAGTTCTTC. Amino acids: CASSQQVQLNQFF. The chain recombines TRBV27 with TRBJ2-1; D might be TRBD1 (5 bases). V was cut by 5 bases and J by 13 bases, with 18 bases left in between. The length of the CDR3 is 13 residues. The germline gives CDR1 MNHEY, CDR2 SMNVEV (reference sequence).

This chain joins TRBV7-6 and TRBJ2-2; 8 bases align to TRBD2. J was trimmed by 1 base and V by 0 bases; bases with no gene match: 7. The germline V gene encodes CDR1 SGHVS and CDR2 FNYEAQ. The CDR3 runs 18 residues. CDR3 bases: TGTGCCAGCAGCTTAGCCTTATGGGCGGGGGGGAACACCGGGGAGCTGTTTTTT. This gives the protein CASSLALWAGGNTGELFF.

The DNA of the CDR3 is TGTGCCAGCAGCTTTTTCGTCGGCGAGCAGTACTTC. It is translated as CASSFFVGEQYF. V is TRBV5-6 and J is TRBJ2-7; D is undetermined. This CDR3 is 12 amino acids long. Germline V CDR1 and CDR2: SGHDT, YYEEEE. Trimming took off 2 bases at V and 6 bases at J, with 9 bases between the two ends. The whole variable domain, filled in from reference TRBV5-6 and TRBJ2-7, reads DAGVTQSPTHLIKTRGQQVTLRCSPKSGHDTVSWYQQALGQGPQFIFQYYEEEERQRGNFPDRFSGHQFPNYSSELNVNALLLGDSALYLCASSFFVGEQYFGPGTRLTVT.

This chain joins TRBV27 and TRBJ2-1; the D gene is possibly TRBD1 (5 bases). Germline loops: CDR1 MNHEY, CDR2 SMNVEV (reference sequence). Trimming took off 2 bases at V and 4 bases at J, with 6 bases between the two ends. The CDR3 extends over 13 amino acids. CDR3 sequence: CASSLGAYNEQFF. CDR3 DNA sequence: TGTGCCAGCAGTTTAGGGGCTTACAATGAGCAGTTCTTC.

CDR3 loop: CASSQETGGSWGYTF. CDR3 coding DNA: TGCGCCAGCAGCCAGGAGACAGGGGGATCGTGGGGCTACACCTTC. The rearrangement joins TRBV4-1 to TRBJ1-2; the match to TRBD1 covers 9 bases. After removal of 3 bases from V and 8 bases from J, the junction contained 10 bases not matched to a gene. CDR3 length: 15 residues. Germline CDR1 MGHRA, CDR2 YSYEKL.

J is TRBJ2-3 and V is TRBV11-2; a possible D gene is TRBD1 (7 bases). Trimming took 5 bases from V and 4 from J, leaving 19 bases between them. The germline CDR1 and CDR2 sequences are SGHAT and FQNNGV. The CDR3 is 16 amino acids. CDR3 sequence (DNA): TGTGCCAGCAGCCCCCGGGCAGGGGGGAAAGCAGATACGCAGTATTTT. Translation: CASSPRAGGKADTQYF.

The V call is TRBV6-1, the J call TRBJ1-1; no definite D call. V was trimmed by 9 bases and J by 1 base, leaving 6 bases between them. The germline V gene encodes CDR1 MNHNS and CDR2 SASEGT. The CDR3 runs to 11 residues. The CDR3 DNA reads TGTGCCAGTTATAGGAACACTGAAGCTTTCTTT. Its protein is CASYRNTEAFF.

The V call is TRBV6-6, the J call TRBJ2-4, with D hard to call. CDR3 length: 11 amino acids. The V end lost 6 bases, the J end lost 3 bases, and 3 bases lay between the germline ends. CDR1 is MNHNY, CDR2 SVGAGI, per germline (reference sequence). The CDR3, as DNA: TGTGCCAGCAGCAGCAAAAACATTCAGTACTTC. Encoded protein: CASSSKNIQYF.

This rearrangement joins TRBV5-1 to TRBJ2-2; no clear D. This CDR3 comprises 13 residues. Trimming shortened V by 0 bases and J by 8 bases, and 8 bases separated the two germline ends. CDR1 and CDR2 from the germline V gene are SGHRS and YFSETQ. In DNA, the CDR3 is TGCGCCAGCAGCTTGGCGGTGAAGGGGGAGCTGTTTTTT. Translating gives CASSLAVKGELFF.

The chain joins TRBV13 to TRBJ2-3, with 8 bases that match TRBD2. Germline V gives CDR1 PRHDT, CDR2 FYEKMQ (reference sequence). The CDR3 is 17 amino acids. The trim removed 6 bases at V and 2 bases at J, leaving 13 bases unmatched. CDR3 in DNA: TGTGCCAGCAGACCCCACCCTAGCGGGTCCAACACAGATACGCAGTATTTT. Translated: CASRPHPSGSNTDTQYF.

CDR3 in DNA: TGTGCCAGCAGCTTGGGGACTAGTGGAGTAGGTGAGCAGTTCTTC. Amino acid sequence: CASSLGTSGVGEQFF. This rearrangement joins TRBV5-4 to TRBJ2-1; 7 nucleotides line up with TRBD2. Germline V CDR1 and CDR2: SGHNT, YYREEE (reference sequence). The CDR3 totals 15 residues. The ends lost 0 bases at V and 9 bases at J; junction bases unmatched: 9.

The V call is TRBV29-1, the J call TRBJ1-4; the match to TRBD1 covers 8 bases. CDR1 and CDR2 (germline): SQVTM, ANQGSEA. The CDR3 is made up of 15 amino acids. V lost 6 bases to trimming and J lost 3 bases; unmatched junction nucleotides: 9. CDR3: CSVRLPGQANEKLFF. The CDR3 DNA reads as TGCAGCGTCCGCCTACCGGGACAGGCTAATGAAAAACTGTTTTTT. The full variable domain, rest sourced from reference TRBV29-1 and TRBJ1-4, is SAVISQKPSRDICQRGTSLTIQCQVDSQVTMMFWYRQQPGQSLTLIATANQGSEATYESGFVIDKFPISRPNLTFSTLTVSNMSPEDSSIYLCSVRLPGQANEKLFFGSGTQLSVL.

The V gene is TRBV28, the J gene TRBJ1-4, with 9 nucleotides matching TRBD1. The ends lost 6 bases at V and 7 bases at J; junction bases unmatched: 6. Per the germline V gene, CDR1 is MDHEN and CDR2 is SYDVKM. CDR3 length equals 14 residues. CDR3 nucleotides: TGTGCCAGCAGCCTACCGGGACAGGGTGAAAAACTGTTTTTT. Translating it yields CASSLPGQGEKLFF.

The chain uses TRBV11-2 and TRBJ2-2, with TRBD1 matching over 10 bases. CDR1 and CDR2 (germline): SGHAT, FQNNGV. The CDR3 totals 16 residues. V dropped 3 bases and J dropped 1; count of bases not matched to a gene: 2. The CDR3 here is CASSFDRGLNTGELFF. Written as DNA, the CDR3 is TGTGCCAGCAGCTTTGACAGGGGGCTGAACACCGGGGAGCTGTTTTTT.

V and J are TRBV25-1 and TRBJ1-2; D unclear. V was trimmed by 3 bases and J by 7 bases, leaving 9 bases between them. Per the germline V gene, CDR1 is MGHDK and CDR2 is SYGVNS. CDR3 size: 12 residues. The DNA of the CDR3 is TGTGCCAGCAGTGAGCCAGGTCGTGGCTACACCTTC. It yields the protein CASSEPGRGYTF.